One and the same sample provided the 10 T cell receptor beta chains below, sequenced in a study of human T cells and chemical hapten exposure. TCRdb reprocessed the RACE reads with MiXCR, giving one entry per CDR3 protein. This sample has just under 350,000 distinct CDR3 sequences, with approximately 6.3% found just once. Time point: patch test 1, 2 weeks after DPC sensitization. The treatment is: therapeutic diphenylcyclopropenone sensitization with weekly scalp DPC. Here the sequenced sample was whole blood, taken in connection with sensitization to the hapten diphenylcyclopropenone (DPC). The receptors derive from a woman between 18 and 30 years old with alopecia areata. Some clones in this sample may be carry-over from other donors' samples.

This clonotype was observed a handful of times. The chain couples TRBV28 to TRBJ1-5; D unclear. Deletions cut 5 bases from V and 6 bases from J, with 11 bases between. The germline V gene has CDR1 MDHEN and CDR2 SYDVKM. This CDR3 has 13 residues. CDR3 sequence reads: CASSSLSFQPQHF. The CDR3 bases are TGTGCCAGCAGTAGTTTGAGTTTTCAGCCCCAGCATTTT.

This clonotype came up once. J is TRBJ1-2 and V is TRBV7-9, with no clear D. Germline V gene sequence: CDR1 SEHNR, CDR2 FQNEAQ (reference sequence). Trimming left V 1 base short and J 7 bases short, with 10 bases between. CDR3 size: 13 residues. The CDR3 is CASSLGVDRGYTF. The CDR3, as DNA: TGTGCCAGCAGCTTAGGGGTGGACCGTGGCTACACCTTC.

The V gene is TRBV7-9, the J gene TRBJ1-3; tentative D call: TRBD1 (5 bases). CDR3 length: 14 residues. CDR1 and CDR2 (germline): SEHNR, FQNEAQ (reference sequence). V dropped 3 bases and J dropped 7 bases, with 13 bases sitting between them. CDR3: CASSFNQGWNTIYF. The CDR3 coding sequence is TGTGCCAGCAGCTTCAATCAGGGATGGAACACCATATATTTT.

The chain has TRBV6-2 or TRBV6-3 and TRBJ2-1; perhaps TRBD2 as D (6 bases). The CDR3 is 13 residues long. Germline CDR1 reads MNHEY; CDR2 reads SVGEGT. V was clipped by 1 base and J by 9 bases, with 10 bases between them. The DNA for the CDR3 is TGTGCCAGCAGTTACTTTCTTAGCGGTGAGCAGTTCTTC. Translation gives CASSYFLSGEQFF.

This clonotype was found a few times. The rearrangement uses TRBV18 and TRBJ1-1; TRBD1 is a possible D gene (6 bases). This CDR3 has 13 residues. Germline V CDR1 and CDR2: KGHSH, LQKENI. The V end was cut by 4 bases, the J end by 4 bases, with 10 bases between. This CDR3 reads CASSQGDGTEAFF. The CDR3 DNA is TGTGCCAGCTCACAGGGGGACGGCACTGAAGCTTTCTTT.

In this sample, this clonotype turned up many times. V usage is TRBV12-3 or TRBV12-4 and J usage is TRBJ1-1, with TRBD1 as a possible D gene (5 bases). This CDR3 spans 13 amino acids. The V and J ends lost 6 bases and 4 bases respectively, with 12 bases between them. CDR3 region: CASRGLRGTEAFF. CDR3 nucleotides: TGTGCCAGCAGGGGACTTAGGGGCACTGAAGCTTTCTTT.

A word on this clonotype: The final CDR3 position lacks the conserved phenylalanine or tryptophan, pointing to a likely read error. The chain employs TRBV3-1 and TRBJ2-4; D is unclear. CDR3 size: 11 residues. V was clipped by 0 bases and J by 10 bases, with 4 bases between them. CDR1 is LGHDT and CDR2 is YNNKEL in the germline V gene (reference sequence). The CDR3: CASSQDRIQYL. CDR3 in DNA: TGTGCCAGCAGCCAAGATCGGATTCAGTACCTC.

This clonotype has just a few counts. The genes are TRBV7-9 and TRBJ1-4, with D possibly TRBD1 on 5 matching bases. V lost 5 bases and J lost 6, with 19 bases in between. In germline, CDR1 is SEHNR, CDR2 FQNEAQ (reference sequence). There are 16 residues in the CDR3. CDR3 nucleotide sequence: TGTGCCAGCAGCCCACATGGACGGGGGAGGGATGAAAAACTGTTTTTT. Translating gives CASSPHGRGRDEKLFF.

The chain has TRBV18 and TRBJ2-5, with unresolved D. V lost 0 bases to trimming and J lost 5 bases, with 7 bases between them. CDR1 KGHSH and CDR2 LQKENI come from the germline V gene. The CDR3 is 13 residues long. The chain's CDR3 is CASSPPLGETQYF. As DNA, the CDR3 is TGTGCCAGCTCACCACCGCTCGGGGAGACCCAGTACTTC. Full variable domain (rest looked up from reference TRBV18 and TRBJ2-5): NAGVMQNPRHLVRRRGQEARLRCSPMKGHSHVYWYRQLPEEGLKFMVYLQKENIIDESGMPKERFSAEFPKEGPSILRIQQVVRGDSAAYFCASSPPLGETQYFGPGTRLLVL.

The V gene is TRBV25-1, the J gene TRBJ1-1; D is uncertain. This CDR3 comprises 13 residues. V was cut by 2 bases and J by 3 bases, with 7 bases left in between. Germline CDR1 and CDR2: MGHDK and SYGVNS. CDR3 coding DNA: TGTGCCAGCAGTGAAAGAAGGGACACTGAAGCTTTCTTT. Translating gives CASSERRDTEAFF.